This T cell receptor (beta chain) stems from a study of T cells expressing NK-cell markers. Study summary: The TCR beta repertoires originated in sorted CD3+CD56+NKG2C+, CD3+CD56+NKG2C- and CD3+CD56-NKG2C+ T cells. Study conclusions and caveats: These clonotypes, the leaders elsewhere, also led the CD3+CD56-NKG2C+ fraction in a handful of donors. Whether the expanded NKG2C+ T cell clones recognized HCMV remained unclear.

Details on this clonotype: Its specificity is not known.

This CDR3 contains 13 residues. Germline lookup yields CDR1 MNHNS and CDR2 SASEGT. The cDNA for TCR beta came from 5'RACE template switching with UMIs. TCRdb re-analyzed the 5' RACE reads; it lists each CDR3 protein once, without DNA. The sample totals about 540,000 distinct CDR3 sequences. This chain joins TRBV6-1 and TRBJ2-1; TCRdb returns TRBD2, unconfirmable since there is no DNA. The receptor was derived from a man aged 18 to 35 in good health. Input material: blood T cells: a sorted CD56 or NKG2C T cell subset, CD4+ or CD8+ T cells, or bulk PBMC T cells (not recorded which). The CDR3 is CASRRGLAGEQFF.